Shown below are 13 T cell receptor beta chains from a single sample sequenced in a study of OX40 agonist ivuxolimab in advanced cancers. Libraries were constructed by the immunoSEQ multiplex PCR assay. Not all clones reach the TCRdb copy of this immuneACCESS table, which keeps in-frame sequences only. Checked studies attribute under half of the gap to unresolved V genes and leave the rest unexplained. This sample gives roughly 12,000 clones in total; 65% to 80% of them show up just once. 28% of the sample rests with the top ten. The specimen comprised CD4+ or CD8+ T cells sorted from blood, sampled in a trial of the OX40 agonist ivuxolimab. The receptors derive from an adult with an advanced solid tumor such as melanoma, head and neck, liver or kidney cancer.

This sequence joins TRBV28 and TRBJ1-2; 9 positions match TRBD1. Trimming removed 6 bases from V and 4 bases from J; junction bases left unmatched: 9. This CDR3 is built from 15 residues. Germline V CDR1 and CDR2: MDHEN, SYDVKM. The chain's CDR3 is CASRPGTGPRYGYTF. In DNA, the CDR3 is TGTGCCAGCAGGCCAGGGACAGGGCCTCGCTATGGCTACACCTTC.

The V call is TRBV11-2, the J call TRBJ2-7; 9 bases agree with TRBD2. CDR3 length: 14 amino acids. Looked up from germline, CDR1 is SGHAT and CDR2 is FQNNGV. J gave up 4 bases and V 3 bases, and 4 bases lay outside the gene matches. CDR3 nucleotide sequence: TGTGCCAGCAGCTTTAGCGGGGGTGTATACGAGCAGTACTTC. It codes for CASSFSGGVYEQYF.

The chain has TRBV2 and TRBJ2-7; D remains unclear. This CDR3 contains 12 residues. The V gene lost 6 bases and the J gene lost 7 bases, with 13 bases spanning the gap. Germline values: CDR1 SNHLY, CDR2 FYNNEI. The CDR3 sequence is CASSLLLPEQYF. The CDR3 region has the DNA TGTGCCAGCAGCCTACTCCTACCTGAGCAGTACTTC.

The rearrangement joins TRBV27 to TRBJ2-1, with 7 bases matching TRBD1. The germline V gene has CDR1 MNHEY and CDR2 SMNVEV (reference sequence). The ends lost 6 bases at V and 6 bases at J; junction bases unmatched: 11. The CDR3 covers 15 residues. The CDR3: CASRIGQALSNEQFF. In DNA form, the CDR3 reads TGTGCCAGCAGAATAGGACAGGCCCTCAGCAATGAGCAGTTCTTC.

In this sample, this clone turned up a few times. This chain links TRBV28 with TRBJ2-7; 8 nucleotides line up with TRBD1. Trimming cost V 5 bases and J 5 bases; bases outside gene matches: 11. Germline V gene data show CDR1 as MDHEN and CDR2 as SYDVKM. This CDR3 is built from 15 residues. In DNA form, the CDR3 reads TGTGCCAGCAGTACCACAGGGGGATTTGGGGACGAGCAGTACTTC. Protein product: CASSTTGGFGDEQYF. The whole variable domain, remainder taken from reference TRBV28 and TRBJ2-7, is DVKVTQSSRYLVKRTGEKVFLECVQDMDHENMFWYRQDPGLGLRLIYFSYDVKMKEKGDIPEGYSVSREKKERFSLILESASTNQTSMYLCASSTTGGFGDEQYFGPGTRLTVT.

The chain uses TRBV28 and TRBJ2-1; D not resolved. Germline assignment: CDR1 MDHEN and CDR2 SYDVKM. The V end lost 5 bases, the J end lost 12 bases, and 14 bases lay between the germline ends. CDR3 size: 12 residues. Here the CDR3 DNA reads TGTGCCAGCAGTAGGCTCAGACATGCGCAGTTCTTC. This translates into CASSRLRHAQFF.

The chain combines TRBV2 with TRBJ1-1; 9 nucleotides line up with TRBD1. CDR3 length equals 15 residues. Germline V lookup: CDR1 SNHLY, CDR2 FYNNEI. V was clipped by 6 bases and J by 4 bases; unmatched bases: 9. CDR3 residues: CASRTDRGVRTEAFF. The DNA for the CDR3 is TGTGCCAGCAGGACCGACAGGGGGGTGCGCACTGAAGCTTTCTTT.

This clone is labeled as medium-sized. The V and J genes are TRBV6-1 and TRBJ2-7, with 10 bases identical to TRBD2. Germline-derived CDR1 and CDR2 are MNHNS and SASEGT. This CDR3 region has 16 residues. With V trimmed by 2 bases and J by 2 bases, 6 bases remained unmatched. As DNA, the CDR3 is TGTGCCAGCAGTGAATGGTTAAGCGGGGGGGCCTACGAGCAGTACTTC. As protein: CASSEWLSGGAYEQYF.

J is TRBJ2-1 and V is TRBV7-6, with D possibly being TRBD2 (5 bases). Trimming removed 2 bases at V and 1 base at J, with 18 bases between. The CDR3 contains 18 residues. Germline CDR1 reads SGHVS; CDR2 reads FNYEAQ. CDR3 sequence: CASSLSSPASLSYNEQFF. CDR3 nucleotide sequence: TGTGCCAGCAGCTTAAGCTCCCCGGCTAGCTTATCCTACAATGAGCAGTTCTTC.

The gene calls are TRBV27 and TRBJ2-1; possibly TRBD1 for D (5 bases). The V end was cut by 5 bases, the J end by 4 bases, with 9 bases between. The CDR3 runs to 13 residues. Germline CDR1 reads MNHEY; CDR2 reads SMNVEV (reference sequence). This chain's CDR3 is CASSLRQYNEQFF. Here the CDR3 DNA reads TGTGCCAGCAGTCTAAGACAGTACAATGAGCAGTTCTTC.

CDR3 sequence (DNA): TGCGCCAGCAGTGAGTGGGGACTAGCGGAGAACTACGAGCAGTACTTC. This translates into CASSEWGLAENYEQYF. V and J are TRBV10-2 and TRBJ2-7; 11 bases fit TRBD2. Trimming took 1 base from V and 3 from J; bases not matched to a gene: 5. Germline V gene lookup returns CDR1 WSHSY and CDR2 SAAADI. CDR3 length: 16 residues.

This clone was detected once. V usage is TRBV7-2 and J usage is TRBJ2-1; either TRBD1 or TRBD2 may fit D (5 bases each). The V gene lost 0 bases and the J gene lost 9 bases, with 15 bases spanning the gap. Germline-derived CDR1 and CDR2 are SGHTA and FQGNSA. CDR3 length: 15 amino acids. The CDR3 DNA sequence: TGTGCCAGCAGCTTAGCGCGCCTAGCAGGGAGTGAGCAGTTCTTC. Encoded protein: CASSLARLAGSEQFF.

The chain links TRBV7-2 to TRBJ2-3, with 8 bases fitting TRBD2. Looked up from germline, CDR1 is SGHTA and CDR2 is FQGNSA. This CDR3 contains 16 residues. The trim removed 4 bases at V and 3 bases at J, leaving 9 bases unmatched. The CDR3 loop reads CASSSVAGWGTDTQYF. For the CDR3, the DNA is TGTGCCAGCAGCTCCGTAGCGGGGTGGGGTACAGATACGCAGTATTTT. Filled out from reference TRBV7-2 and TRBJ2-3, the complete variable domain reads GAGVSQSPSNKVTEKGKDVELRCDPISGHTALYWYRQSLGQGLEFLIYFQGNSAPDKSGLPSDRFSAERTGGSVSTLTIQRTQQEDSAVYLCASSSVAGWGTDTQYFGPGTRLTVL.